The clone carrying this TCR beta chain turned up a few times. Antigen: not known. These data belong to a study of OX40 agonist ivuxolimab in advanced cancers. Whole-study findings and limits: Relative to CD4+, CD8+ T cells held more expanded clones on average. Low normalized clonal expansion also occurred in some nonresponding patients. The study observed clonal expansion of CD4+ and CD8+ blood T cells by week 6 at 0.1 to 3.0 mg/kg.

Clones were sequenced by immunoSEQ multiplex PCR, and TCRdb holds only the in-frame ones, with some missing. The sample holds 35,000 to 45,000 clones, approximately 87% seen once. Germline assignment: CDR1 SGHVS and CDR2 FQNEAQ. V lost 5 bases, J lost 1 base, and 5 bases stayed unmatched. The CDR3 has 15 residues. V is TRBV7-8 and J is TRBJ1-1; 9 bases align to TRBD1. Sequenced material: CD4+ or CD8+ T cells sorted from blood, taken in a trial of the OX40 agonist ivuxolimab. The TCR originated in an adult with an advanced solid tumor such as melanoma, head and neck, liver or kidney cancer. CDR3 loop: CASSLGQGPNTEAFF. The CDR3 region has the DNA TGTGCCAGCAGCCTGGGACAGGGACCGAACACTGAAGCTTTCTTT.